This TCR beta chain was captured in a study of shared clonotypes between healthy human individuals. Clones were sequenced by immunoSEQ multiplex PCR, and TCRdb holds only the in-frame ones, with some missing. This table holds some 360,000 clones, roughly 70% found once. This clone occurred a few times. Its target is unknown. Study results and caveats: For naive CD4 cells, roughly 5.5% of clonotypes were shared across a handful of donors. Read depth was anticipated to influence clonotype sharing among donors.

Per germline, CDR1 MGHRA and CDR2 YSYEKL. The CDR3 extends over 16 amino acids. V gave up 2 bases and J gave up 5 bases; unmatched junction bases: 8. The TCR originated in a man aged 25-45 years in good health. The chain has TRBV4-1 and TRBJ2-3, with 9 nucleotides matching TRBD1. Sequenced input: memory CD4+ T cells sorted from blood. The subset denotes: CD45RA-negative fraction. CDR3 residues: CASSQSGTGTVDTQYF. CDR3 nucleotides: TGCGCCAGCAGCCAATCCGGGACAGGGACCGTAGATACGCAGTATTTT.